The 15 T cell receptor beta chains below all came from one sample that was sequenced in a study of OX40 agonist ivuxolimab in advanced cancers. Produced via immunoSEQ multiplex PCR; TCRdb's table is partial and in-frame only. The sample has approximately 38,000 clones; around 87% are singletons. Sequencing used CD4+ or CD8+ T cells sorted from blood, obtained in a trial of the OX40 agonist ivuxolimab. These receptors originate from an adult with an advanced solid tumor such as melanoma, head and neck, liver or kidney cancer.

The CDR3 sequence is CASSMGDRGHEQYF. CDR3 sequence (DNA): TGTGCCAGTAGTATGGGGGACAGGGGTCACGAGCAGTACTTC. The chain recombines TRBV19 with TRBJ2-7; TRBD1 aligns across 10 bases. With V trimmed by 3 bases and J by 5 bases, 4 bases remained unmatched. CDR1 and CDR2 (germline): LNHDA, SQIVND (reference sequence). The CDR3 loop spans 14 amino acids.

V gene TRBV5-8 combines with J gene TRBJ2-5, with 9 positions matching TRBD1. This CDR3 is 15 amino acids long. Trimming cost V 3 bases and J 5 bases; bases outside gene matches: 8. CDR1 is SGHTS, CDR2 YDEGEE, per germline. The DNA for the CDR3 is TGTGCCAGCAGCTCCTCCGGGACAGGGTTGGAGACCCAGTACTTC. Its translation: CASSSSGTGLETQYF.

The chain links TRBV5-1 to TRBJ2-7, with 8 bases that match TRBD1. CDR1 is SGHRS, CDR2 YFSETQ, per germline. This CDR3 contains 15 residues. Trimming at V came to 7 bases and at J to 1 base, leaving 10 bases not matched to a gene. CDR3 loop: CASHGSDRGSYEQYF. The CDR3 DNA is TGCGCCAGCCATGGATCCGACAGGGGATCCTACGAGCAGTACTTC.

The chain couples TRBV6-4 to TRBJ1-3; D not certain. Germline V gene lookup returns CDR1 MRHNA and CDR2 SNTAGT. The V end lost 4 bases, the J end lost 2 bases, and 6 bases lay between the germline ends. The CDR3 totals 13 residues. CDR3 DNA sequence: TGTGCCAGCAGTGTTGGGACTGGAAACACCATATATTTT. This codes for CASSVGTGNTIYF.

The CDR3 loop reads CATRPTGTLTGELFF. The CDR3 coding sequence is TGTGCCACCAGACCGACCGGGACCCTCACCGGGGAGCTGTTTTTT. This chain links TRBV15 with TRBJ2-2; D tentatively fits TRBD1 or TRBD2 (5 bases each). Germline CDR1 LNHNV, CDR2 YYDKDF (reference sequence). The V end lost 6 bases, the J end lost 4 bases, and 15 bases lay between the germline ends. The CDR3 contains 15 residues.

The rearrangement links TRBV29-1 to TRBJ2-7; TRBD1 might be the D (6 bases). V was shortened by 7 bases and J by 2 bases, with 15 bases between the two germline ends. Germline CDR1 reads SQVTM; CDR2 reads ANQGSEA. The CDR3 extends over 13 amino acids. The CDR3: CSARPGQTYEQYF. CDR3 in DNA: TGCAGCGCCCGACCTGGACAGACCTACGAGCAGTACTTC.

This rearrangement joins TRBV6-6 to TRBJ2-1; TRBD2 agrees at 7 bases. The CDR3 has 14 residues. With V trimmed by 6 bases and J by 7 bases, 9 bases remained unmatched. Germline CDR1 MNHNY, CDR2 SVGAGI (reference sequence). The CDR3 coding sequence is TGTGCCAGCAGGGTGGCCGCCGGGGGGAATGAGCAGTTCTTC. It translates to CASRVAAGGNEQFF.

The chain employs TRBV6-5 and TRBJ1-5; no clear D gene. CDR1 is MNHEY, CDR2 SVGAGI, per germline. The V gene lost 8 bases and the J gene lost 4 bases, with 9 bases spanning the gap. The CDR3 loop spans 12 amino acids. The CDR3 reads CASGFRNQPQHF. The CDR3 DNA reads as TGTGCCAGCGGGTTTAGAAATCAGCCCCAGCATTTT.

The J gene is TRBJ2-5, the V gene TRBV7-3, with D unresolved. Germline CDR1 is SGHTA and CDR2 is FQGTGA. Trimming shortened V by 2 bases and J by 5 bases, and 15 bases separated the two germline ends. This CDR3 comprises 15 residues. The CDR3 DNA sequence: TGTGCCAGCAGCTTATACGCCGGCGCCCTTGAGACCCAGTACTTC. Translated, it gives CASSLYAGALETQYF.

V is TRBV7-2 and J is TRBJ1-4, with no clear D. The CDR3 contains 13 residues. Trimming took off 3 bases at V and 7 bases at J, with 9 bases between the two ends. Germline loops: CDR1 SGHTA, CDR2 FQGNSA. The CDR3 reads CASSLGLGEKLFF. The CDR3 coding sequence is TGTGCCAGCAGCTTGGGTTTAGGTGAAAAACTGTTTTTT.

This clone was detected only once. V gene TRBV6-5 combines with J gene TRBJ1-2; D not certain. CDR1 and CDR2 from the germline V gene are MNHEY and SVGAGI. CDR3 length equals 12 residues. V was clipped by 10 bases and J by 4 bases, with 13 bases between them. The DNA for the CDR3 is TGTGCCACCGAAGACGGGCCCTATGGCTACACCTTC. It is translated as CATEDGPYGYTF.

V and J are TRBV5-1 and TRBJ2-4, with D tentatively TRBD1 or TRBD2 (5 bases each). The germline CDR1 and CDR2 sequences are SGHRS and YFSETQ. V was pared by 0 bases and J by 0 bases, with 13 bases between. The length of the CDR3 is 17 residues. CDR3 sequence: CASSLAGTQLAKNIQYF. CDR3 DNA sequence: TGCGCCAGCAGCTTGGCCGGGACGCAGCTAGCCAAAAACATTCAGTACTTC.

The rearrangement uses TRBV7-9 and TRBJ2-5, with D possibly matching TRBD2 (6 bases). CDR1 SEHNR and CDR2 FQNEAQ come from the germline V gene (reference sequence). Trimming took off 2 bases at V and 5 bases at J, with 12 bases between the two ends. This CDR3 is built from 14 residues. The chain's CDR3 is CASSLSGGVETQYF. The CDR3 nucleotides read TGTGCCAGCAGCTTATCCGGGGGTGTGGAGACCCAGTACTTC.

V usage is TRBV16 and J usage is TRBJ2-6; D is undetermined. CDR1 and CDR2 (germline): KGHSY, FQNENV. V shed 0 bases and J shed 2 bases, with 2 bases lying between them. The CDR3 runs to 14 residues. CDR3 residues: CASSQSAGANVLTF. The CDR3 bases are TGTGCCAGCAGCCAATCCGCTGGGGCCAACGTCCTGACTTTC.

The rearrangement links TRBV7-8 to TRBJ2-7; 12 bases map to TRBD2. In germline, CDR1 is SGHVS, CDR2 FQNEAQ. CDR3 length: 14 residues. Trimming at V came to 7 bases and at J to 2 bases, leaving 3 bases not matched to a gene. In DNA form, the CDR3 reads TGTGCCAGCACCCTAGCGGGGGGGCCCTACGAGCAGTACTTC. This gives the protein CASTLAGGPYEQYF.